This T cell receptor (beta chain) was captured in a study of memory CD4+ T cells and cytomegalovirus serostatus. Germline values: CDR1 MDHEN, CDR2 SYDVKM. Trimming took 6 bases from V and 6 from J, leaving 21 bases between them. The CDR3 extends over 16 amino acids. Original handling: Out-of-frame sequences were removed, leaving roughly 2,200,000 distinct TCRbeta sequences. Sequencing used immunoSEQ multiplex PCR; TCRdb keeps in-frame clones, though not all of them. V and J calls and clone size are copied from that table; D and trimming were computed from the DNA. The sample consists of fewer than 35,000 clones, under 85% of them appearing once. Single viable CD3+CD4+CD8-CD45RO+ cells were sorted as the memory CD4+ T cells. Serostatus was set by detecting CMV pp150, pp28, p38, p52 IgG.

What was sequenced was memory CD4+ T cells from blood. The chain joins TRBV28 to TRBJ2-4, with D perhaps TRBD1 or TRBD2 (6 bases each). The source of this sequence is an adult in good health and CMV-seronegative. In DNA, the CDR3 is TGTGCCAGCAGGCCTTTTTTCGGGGGCAAGGGAAACATTCAGTACTTC. Translating gives CASRPFFGGKGNIQYF.